These T cell receptor beta chains were read from a single sample in a study of T-cell memory formation after mild COVID-19. TCRdb fed the 5' RACE reads into MiXCR, producing one record per CDR3 protein. The sample lists about 390,000 distinct CDR3 sequences; around a fifth were seen once. The sequenced sample consisted of PBMCs or a T cell subset sorted from them (not recorded which). The receptors shown here come from an adult woman who had mild COVID-19 (a few samples of this study predate the infection). Cell type and time point are not known. CDR3s include the opening cysteine and the closing phenylalanine or tryptophan. Each record gives: CDR3 DNA, CDR3 protein, V gene, J gene, D gene, clone size. A D gene is named only where the DNA matches it firmly. Some rows mark clone size as missing; the rest say once, few, many or name a class of expanded clone.

CDR3 DNA: TGTGCCAGCAGTTACTATCCACAGGGTGAAGCTTTCTTT
CDR3 protein: CASSYYPQGEAFF
V gene: TRBV6-5
J gene: TRBJ1-1
D gene: .
clone size: few

CDR3 DNA: TGTGCCAGCAGTTTAGCAGAGGAAGCCACCTACGAGCAGTACTTC
CDR3 protein: CASSLAEEATYEQYF
V gene: TRBV12-3/TRBV12-4
J gene: TRBJ2-7
D gene: .
clone size: few

CDR3 DNA: TGTGCCAGCAGTCCCGTACGGAGGGTAAGGGAGGACACTGAAGCTTTCTTT
CDR3 protein: CASSPVRRVREDTEAFF
V gene: TRBV6-2/TRBV6-3
J gene: TRBJ1-1
D gene: .
clone size: .

CDR3 DNA: TGTGCCAGCAGCATATCCGGGACACGGGTAACTGAAGCTTTCTTT
CDR3 protein: CASSISGTRVTEAFF
V gene: TRBV14
J gene: TRBJ1-1
D gene: .
clone size: many

CDR3 DNA: TGTGCCAGCACGAATAGCAGAAACACCGGGGAGCTGTTTTTT
CDR3 protein: CASTNSRNTGELFF
V gene: TRBV7-6
J gene: TRBJ2-2
D gene: .
clone size: few

CDR3 DNA: TGTGCCAGCAGCCGACAATCAACTTCTGCAACTAATGAAAAACTGTTTTTT
CDR3 protein: CASSRQSTSATNEKLFF
V gene: TRBV4-2
J gene: TRBJ1-4
D gene: .
clone size: few

CDR3 DNA: TGTGCCACCAGTGAGTCGCGGACAGGGGACACTGAAGCTTTCTTT
CDR3 protein: CATSESRTGDTEAFF
V gene: TRBV24-1
J gene: TRBJ1-1
D gene: TRBD1
clone size: .

CDR3 DNA: TGCAGTGCTAGAGATATTGGGGAATATGGCTACACCTTC
CDR3 protein: CSARDIGEYGYTF
V gene: TRBV20-1
J gene: TRBJ1-2
D gene: .
clone size: few

CDR3 DNA: TGCGCCAGCAGCTTTGATTCGGGGGACAGGGTAACAGATACGCAGTATTTT
CDR3 protein: CASSFDSGDRVTDTQYF
V gene: TRBV5-1
J gene: TRBJ2-3
D gene: TRBD1
clone size: .

CDR3 DNA: TGTGCCAGCAGCTTACAGGGTAGCGGAAGCTCCTACGAGCAGTACTTC
CDR3 protein: CASSLQGSGSSYEQYF
V gene: TRBV7-6
J gene: TRBJ2-7
D gene: .
clone size: few

CDR3 DNA: TGTGCCAGCAGCTTAGATTACAATCAGCCCCAGCATTTT
CDR3 protein: CASSLDYNQPQHF
V gene: TRBV7-3
J gene: TRBJ1-5
D gene: .
clone size: .

CDR3 DNA: TGTGCCAGCAGCCCCACGAGGGGGGCGAATTCACCCCTCCACTTT
CDR3 protein: CASSPTRGANSPLHF
V gene: TRBV11-2
J gene: TRBJ1-6
D gene: .
clone size: .

CDR3 DNA: TGTGCCAGCAGCTTAATTTTCGGGTCCGTGGCGTTCACTGAAGCTTTCTTT
CDR3 protein: CASSLIFGSVAFTEAFF
V gene: TRBV7-9
J gene: TRBJ1-1
D gene: .
clone size: .

CDR3 DNA: TGTGCCAGCAGTTACAGAGGGCTAGGCTACACCTTC
CDR3 protein: CASSYRGLGYTF
V gene: TRBV6-5
J gene: TRBJ1-2
D gene: .
clone size: .

CDR3 DNA: TGTGCCAGCAGTTTTAGGGACAGGGGTGGCGAGCAGTACTTC
CDR3 protein: CASSFRDRGGEQYF
V gene: TRBV12-3/TRBV12-4
J gene: TRBJ2-7
D gene: TRBD1
clone size: many

CDR3 DNA: TGCGCCAGCAGCCGATCCCGCGGACTGTTTGGGAATATGCAAGAGACCCAGTACTTC
CDR3 protein: CASSRSRGLFGNMQETQYF
V gene: TRBV5-1
J gene: TRBJ2-5
D gene: .
clone size: few

CDR3 DNA: TGCGCCAGCAGGCCCGCAGGACAGGACTACAATGAGCAGTTCTTC
CDR3 protein: CASRPAGQDYNEQFF
V gene: TRBV5-1
J gene: TRBJ2-1
D gene: TRBD1
clone size: .

CDR3 DNA: TGCGCCAGCAGCTTGGGAGCGACAGGAAACACTGAAGCTTTCTTT
CDR3 protein: CASSLGATGNTEAFF
V gene: TRBV5-1
J gene: TRBJ1-1
D gene: .
clone size: .